This T cell receptor (beta chain) was recorded in a study of blood T cell repertoires in COVID-19. Measured with immunoSEQ multiplex PCR; TCRdb has only the in-frame clones, and not every one. The table has hundreds of thousands of clones, 85% seen once. This clone was seen a handful of times. This clonotype was sampled from a human donor in a cohort sampled during active COVID-19. Input material: peripheral blood.

CDR3 loop: CASLSTVASETGELFF. The CDR3 DNA follows: TGTGCCAGCTTATCAACGGTGGCTAGCGAAACCGGGGAGCTGTTTTTT. V and J are TRBV7-9 and TRBJ2-2; maybe TRBD2 (6 bases). V was shortened by 8 bases and J by 5 bases, with 21 bases between the two germline ends. The CDR3 totals 16 residues. The germline gives CDR1 SEHNR, CDR2 FQNEAQ (reference sequence).